Listed below are T cell receptor beta chains from one sample, sequenced in a study of tumor-infiltrating lymphocytes in primary liver carcinoma. TCRdb re-called the multiplex PCR reads with MiXCR, one entry per CDR3 protein. The top ten hold 9.5% to 15% of the sample, which has about 100,000 distinct CDR3 sequences, 55% to 80% seen once. Sample: liver tumor tissue from sampling region 2. The source of these receptors is a woman aged 60-75 years with primary liver carcinoma and hepatitis B virus infection. The CDR3 runs from the conserved cysteine through the conserved F or W. Each record gives: J gene, clone size, V gene, D gene, CDR3 protein, CDR3 DNA. A D gene is named only where the DNA matches it firmly. Expanded clones get a size class; other rows say once, few or many, or leave the size out.

j_gene: TRBJ2-5; abundance: few; v_gene: TRBV12-3/TRBV12-4; d_gene: TRBD2; CDR3aa: CARSLAGAQETQYF; CDR3nt: TGTGCCAGGAGTTTAGCGGGAGCGCAAGAGACCCAGTACTTC
j_gene: TRBJ2-3; abundance: few; v_gene: TRBV24-1; d_gene: NA; CDR3aa: CATSDSRASTDTQYF; CDR3nt: TGTGCCACCAGTGATTCCCGGGCAAGCACAGATACGCAGTATTTT
j_gene: TRBJ1-2; abundance: many; v_gene: TRBV28; d_gene: NA; CDR3aa: CASSLIGGYTF; CDR3nt: TGTGCCAGCAGTTTAATTGGTGGCTACACCTTC
j_gene: TRBJ2-3; abundance: NA; v_gene: TRBV29-1; d_gene: TRBD2; CDR3aa: CSVRTSGADTQYF; CDR3nt: TGCAGCGTCAGGACTAGCGGAGCAGATACTCAGTATTTT
j_gene: TRBJ1-2; abundance: NA; v_gene: TRBV6-6; d_gene: NA; CDR3aa: CASSSRARSNYGYTF; CDR3nt: TGTGCCAGCAGTTCGCGGGCAAGGTCTAACTATGGCTACACCTTC
j_gene: TRBJ2-1; abundance: NA; v_gene: TRBV12-3/TRBV12-4; d_gene: NA; CDR3aa: CASNSGVHTEQFF; CDR3nt: TGTGCCAGCAATTCAGGGGTTCACACTGAACAGTTCTTC
j_gene: TRBJ2-5; abundance: many; v_gene: TRBV10-1; d_gene: TRBD1; CDR3aa: CASSPRGLGTQYF; CDR3nt: TGCGCCAGCAGCCCCAGGGGGCTGGGGACCCAGTACTTC
j_gene: TRBJ2-7; abundance: NA; v_gene: TRBV11-3; d_gene: NA; CDR3aa: CVSSLSGRELEQYF; CDR3nt: TGTGTCAGCAGCTTAAGCGGGCGGGAACTCGAGCAGTACTTC
j_gene: TRBJ2-1; abundance: few; v_gene: TRBV7-3; d_gene: TRBD2; CDR3aa: CASSLTPMGLAGVGNEQFF; CDR3nt: TGTGCCAGCAGCCTAACCCCTATGGGACTAGCGGGAGTCGGCAATGAGCAGTTCTTC
j_gene: TRBJ2-3; abundance: NA; v_gene: TRBV5-1; d_gene: NA; CDR3aa: CASSLAYLEDSTLDAQYF; CDR3nt: TGCGCCAGCAGCTTGGCGTATTTGGAGGACTCGACCCTAGATGCACAGTATTTT
j_gene: TRBJ2-3; abundance: many; v_gene: TRBV5-1; d_gene: NA; CDR3aa: CASSSKLTDTQYF; CDR3nt: TGCGCCAGCAGCTCCAAACTCACAGATACGCAGTATTTT
j_gene: TRBJ2-2; abundance: many; v_gene: TRBV12-3/TRBV12-4; d_gene: NA; CDR3aa: CASTPGGAANTGELFF; CDR3nt: TGTGCCAGCACTCCGGGTGGAGCGGCGAACACCGGGGAGCTGTTTTTT
j_gene: TRBJ1-1; abundance: NA; v_gene: TRBV12-3/TRBV12-4; d_gene: TRBD1; CDR3aa: CVSSPDDRDTETFF; CDR3nt: TGTGTCAGCAGTCCCGACGACAGGGACACTGAAACTTTCTTT
j_gene: TRBJ2-1; abundance: many; v_gene: TRBV5-1; d_gene: TRBD2; CDR3aa: CASSLVSPSGNEQFF; CDR3nt: TGCGCCAGCAGCTTGGTTTCTCCTAGCGGGAATGAGCAGTTCTTC
j_gene: TRBJ1-1; abundance: many; v_gene: TRBV16; d_gene: NA; CDR3aa: CASSQLVGPEAFF; CDR3nt: TGTGCCAGCAGCCAATTGGTGGGCCCTGAAGCTTTCTTT
j_gene: TRBJ2-2; abundance: NA; v_gene: TRBV11-1; d_gene: NA; CDR3aa: CACILQVGELLF; CDR3nt: TGTGCCTGCATCTTACAGGTCGGGGAGCTGCTTTTT
j_gene: TRBJ2-1; abundance: NA; v_gene: TRBV7-8; d_gene: NA; CDR3aa: CASSPERLSFYNEQFF; CDR3nt: TGTGCCAGTAGCCCCGAGAGACTATCCTTTTACAATGAGCAGTTCTTC
j_gene: TRBJ2-2; abundance: NA; v_gene: TRBV11-2; d_gene: TRBD2; CDR3aa: CASSFRLAGDAVELFF; CDR3nt: TGTGCCAGCAGCTTCCGACTTGCGGGAGATGCGGTAGAGCTGTTTTTT
j_gene: TRBJ2-7; abundance: few; v_gene: TRBV28; d_gene: TRBD2; CDR3aa: CASSSRTSSRYEQYF; CDR3nt: TGTGCCAGCAGTTCCAGGACTAGCAGCCGCTACGAGCAGTACTTC
j_gene: TRBJ2-2; abundance: NA; v_gene: TRBV10-1; d_gene: NA; CDR3aa: CTSSAPDRGELFF; CDR3nt: TGCACCAGCAGTGCCCCGGACCGCGGGGAGCTGTTTTTC
j_gene: TRBJ2-3; abundance: few; v_gene: TRBV7-3; d_gene: NA; CDR3aa: CASSPQAHSSSTDTQYF; CDR3nt: TGTGCCAGCAGCCCTCAGGCCCACTCTTCTAGCACAGATACGCAGTATTTT
j_gene: TRBJ2-2; abundance: NA; v_gene: TRBV19; d_gene: NA; CDR3aa: CTSAAVYPSGELFF; CDR3nt: TGTACCAGTGCCGCCGTCTATCCTAGCGGGGAGCTGTTTTTT